This TCR beta chain was retrieved from a study of T cell responses to AZD1222 COVID-19 vaccine. On the study more broadly: Pooling covered second doses at about 4 or about 12 weeks. The study, taken as a whole, reports: Only a handful of individuals given AZD1222 were seropositive at baseline. The donors showed a predominance of white British ancestry and of females, with possible underestimation of clonal diversity. Among vaccine-associated CD4 TCRs, coverage spanned spike, with dominance at 160-218 and 743-854.

As to this clone: Its antigen remains unidentified.

TCRdb's table, derived via immunoSEQ multiplex PCR, lists solely in-frame clones and lacks some. In the table there are more than 100,000 clones, 90% of which are singletons. From germline, CDR1 is MGHRA and CDR2 YSYEKL. V was cut by 0 bases and J by 8 bases, with 7 bases left in between. There are 12 residues in the CDR3. The chain combines TRBV4-1 with TRBJ1-2; D not certain. Material: peripheral blood, obtained on day 0 of AZD1222 vaccination. This TCR was recovered from an adult in good health. In DNA form, the CDR3 reads TGCGCCAGCAGCCAAGAAACGGGAGGCTACACCTTC. Amino acid sequence: CASSQETGGYTF.